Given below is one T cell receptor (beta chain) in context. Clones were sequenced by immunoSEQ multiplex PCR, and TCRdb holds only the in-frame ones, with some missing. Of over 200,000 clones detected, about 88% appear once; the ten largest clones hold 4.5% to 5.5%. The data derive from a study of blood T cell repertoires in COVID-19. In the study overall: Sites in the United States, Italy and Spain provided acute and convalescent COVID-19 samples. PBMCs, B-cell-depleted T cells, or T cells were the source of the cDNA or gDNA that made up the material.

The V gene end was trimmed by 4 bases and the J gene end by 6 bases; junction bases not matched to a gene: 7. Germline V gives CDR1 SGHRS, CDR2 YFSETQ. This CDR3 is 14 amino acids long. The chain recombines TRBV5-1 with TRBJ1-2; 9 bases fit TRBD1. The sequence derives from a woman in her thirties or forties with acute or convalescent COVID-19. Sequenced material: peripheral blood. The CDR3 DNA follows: TGCGCCAGCAGCCCTCAAGGACAGGGGAATGGCTACACCTTC. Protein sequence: CASSPQGQGNGYTF. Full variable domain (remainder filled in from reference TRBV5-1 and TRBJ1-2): KAGVTQTPRYLIKTRGQQVTLSCSPISGHRSVSWYQQTPGQGLQFLFEYFSETQRNKGNFPGRFSGRQFSNSRSEMNVSTLELGDSALYLCASSPQGQGNGYTFGSGTRLTVV.